This T cell receptor (beta chain) was obtained from a study of CD8 T cells in Susac syndrome. Trimming shortened V by 7 bases and J by 2 bases, and 14 bases separated the two germline ends. CDR1 and CDR2 from the germline V gene are MNHEY and SMNVEV (reference sequence). The CDR3 totals 14 residues. With random hexamers, reverse transcription was performed on about 0.45 to 1 ug of RNA. TCR beta CDR3 was amplified by immunoSEQ multiplex PCR. This amplification extended across 54 Vbeta and 13 Jbeta segments. TCRdb recomputed calls from the immunoSEQ multiplex PCR reads with MiXCR, one row per CDR3 protein. The repertoire includes about 200,000 distinct CDR3 sequences, roughly nine tenths of them detected once, and over 0.075% sits in the top ten. Peripheral blood CD8+ and CD4+ T cells were profiled by TCR beta sequencing. Each Susac syndrome patient had definite or probable disease by recently defined criteria. While CD8+ and CD4+ T cells were isolated negatively, TEMRA cells were enriched by FACS.

Sequencing was carried out using CD4+ T cells from PBMCs. This clonotype was obtained from a human donor with Susac syndrome. V usage is TRBV27 and J usage is TRBJ1-1; perhaps TRBD1 as D (6 bases). The CDR3 is CASKLARGNTEAFF. In nucleotides, the CDR3 is TGTGCCAGCAAACTCGCCAGGGGAAACACTGAAGCTTTCTTT.